This T cell receptor beta chain is drawn from a study of blood T cells in healthy people across ages. Study-level points and caveats: Investigators viewed diversity estimates from one million T cells as underestimates, the study reported.

The authors ran a second PCR of about 6 to 11 cycles using a sample-barcoded 5' primer and a J-beta primer mix. A tag from a template-switch adaptor with 12 random nucleotides marked each cDNA molecule. TCRdb recomputed calls from the 5' RACE reads with MiXCR, one row per CDR3 protein. This table has roughly 1,700,000 distinct CDR3 sequences, roughly 27% appearing once. On this clonotype: Its antigen remains unknown.

Deletions cut 4 bases from V and 6 bases from J, with 15 bases between. The CDR3 is 13 residues long. Germline V gene data show CDR1 as DFQATT and CDR2 as SNEGSKA (reference sequence). The chain is built from TRBV20-1 and TRBJ2-5, with a tentative D call TRBD2 (5 bases). The sample comprised blood. This clonotype originated in a woman younger than 45 in good health. The DNA for the CDR3 is TGCAGTGCTACTGGACTTCGCGGAAAGACCCAGTACTTC. It translates to CSATGLRGKTQYF.